A single T cell receptor beta chain is shown here with its context. Its cognate antigen is unknown. Per germline, CDR1 SEHNR and CDR2 FQNEAQ (reference sequence). This CDR3 contains 17 residues. Deletions cut 4 bases from V and 3 bases from J, with 21 bases between. This entry is derived from a study of cytomegalovirus exposure and HLA in healthy donors. General study points: The classifier reportedly diagnosed cytomegalovirus status with high specificity and sensitivity.

The PCR contained 60 Vbeta and 13 Jbeta primers. Measured with immunoSEQ multiplex PCR; TCRdb has only the in-frame clones, and not every one. Altogether some 95,000 clones are present, about 77% being singletons, with the ten largest covering 4.5% to 5.5%. This clonotype was sampled from a middle-aged woman in good health and CMV-seronegative. Sequencing was carried out using PBMCs. The V gene is TRBV7-9, the J gene TRBJ2-5, with D perhaps matching TRBD1 (8 bases). The CDR3 sequence: CASSSIGGTGQKETQYF. CDR3 sequence (DNA): TGTGCCAGCAGCTCAATCGGGGGGACAGGTCAAAAAGAGACCCAGTACTTC.